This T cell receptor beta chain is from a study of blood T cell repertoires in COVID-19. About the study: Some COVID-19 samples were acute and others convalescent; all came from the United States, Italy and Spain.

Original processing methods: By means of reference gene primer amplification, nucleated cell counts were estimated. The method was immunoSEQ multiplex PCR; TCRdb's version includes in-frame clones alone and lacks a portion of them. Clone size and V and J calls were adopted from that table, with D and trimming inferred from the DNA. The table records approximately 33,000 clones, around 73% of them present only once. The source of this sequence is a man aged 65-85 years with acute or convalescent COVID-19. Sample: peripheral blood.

As DNA, the CDR3 is TGTGCCAGCAGCTTCCTACTAGCGGACACAGATACGCAGTATTTT. It is translated as CASSFLLADTDTQYF. V is TRBV7-9 and J is TRBJ2-3, with 8 bases fitting TRBD2. Germline V gene sequence: CDR1 SEHNR, CDR2 FQNEAQ (reference sequence). Trimming cost V 3 bases and J 2 bases; bases outside gene matches: 4. The CDR3 has 15 residues.